This note documents a single T cell receptor (beta chain) sequence. The data stem from a study of blood T cell repertoires in COVID-19. Study context: The United States, Italy and Spain were the sources of the acute and convalescent COVID-19 samples. Nucleic acid was either cDNA or gDNA, and it came from T cells, B-cell-depleted T cells, or PBMCs.

Here immunoSEQ multiplex PCR was the method, and the copy in TCRdb shows in-frame clones only, minus some. The repertoire holds fewer than 300,000 clones, with approximately 91% as singletons. This TCR derives from a young man with active or convalescent COVID-19. The specimen was peripheral blood.

The CDR3 spells CASSLSGHVKSPLHF. DNA for the CDR3: TGTGCCAGCAGCTTATCCGGACATGTGAAGTCACCCCTCCACTTT. The chain employs TRBV7-2 and TRBJ1-6, with TRBD1 as a possible D gene (5 bases). The CDR3 runs 15 residues. The germline V gene has CDR1 SGHTA and CDR2 FQGNSA. Trimming removed 2 bases at V and 10 bases at J, with 15 bases between.